What follows is one T cell receptor (beta chain) and its context. Profiling relied on immunoSEQ multiplex PCR, and the TCRdb table lists in-frame clones only, not all of them. The sample lists 43,000 or so clones, more than 65% occurring once. The data derive from a study of blood T cell repertoires in COVID-19. About the research overall: Sources were T cells, B-cell-depleted T cells, or PBMCs; the material itself was cDNA or gDNA.

V lost 2 bases and J lost 6; bases outside the gene matches: 6. CDR1 is SGHDT, CDR2 YYEEEE, per germline. The CDR3 is 14 amino acids. The clonotype was recovered from a woman in her sixties or seventies with acute or convalescent COVID-19. Sequencing was done on a sample of peripheral blood. The genes are TRBV5-6 and TRBJ2-7; 9 bases line up with TRBD1. CDR3 DNA sequence: TGTGCCAGCAGCTTTGGGACAGGGTTTCTCGAGCAGTACTTC. Translated: CASSFGTGFLEQYF.